This record looks at one T cell receptor beta chain sequence and its context. Its antigen is currently unknown. Clones were sequenced by immunoSEQ multiplex PCR, and TCRdb holds only the in-frame ones, with some missing. The sample has around 94,000 clones, roughly 91% seen once. Time point: week 47, end of study. One vaccine dose held 300 ug of mutant IDH1 20-mer peptide and came with topical imiquimod. This sample was included in a study of a mutant IDH1 vaccine in newly diagnosed glioma. Study background: Week 35 was safety follow-up visit V12; week 47 was end-of-study visit V13.

Study-wide points: With respect to changes in top peripheral T cell clonotypes, pseudoprogression seemed unrelated. Vaccination elicited immune responses in around 92% of patients.

The TCR was taken from a woman aged 45 to 65 with glioma. The material was PBMCs, obtained from a glioma patient whose treatment included an IDH1 peptide vaccine.

The CDR3 protein is CAISEPGTGDFNEQFF. The CDR3 coding sequence is TGTGCCATCAGTGAGCCCGGGACAGGGGATTTCAATGAGCAGTTCTTC. The chain recombines TRBV10-3 with TRBJ2-1, with 10 bases lining up with TRBD1. The V segment lost 2 bases and the J segment 6 bases; nucleotides outside the gene matches: 7. From germline, CDR1 is ENHRY and CDR2 SYGVKD. This CDR3 region has 16 residues.